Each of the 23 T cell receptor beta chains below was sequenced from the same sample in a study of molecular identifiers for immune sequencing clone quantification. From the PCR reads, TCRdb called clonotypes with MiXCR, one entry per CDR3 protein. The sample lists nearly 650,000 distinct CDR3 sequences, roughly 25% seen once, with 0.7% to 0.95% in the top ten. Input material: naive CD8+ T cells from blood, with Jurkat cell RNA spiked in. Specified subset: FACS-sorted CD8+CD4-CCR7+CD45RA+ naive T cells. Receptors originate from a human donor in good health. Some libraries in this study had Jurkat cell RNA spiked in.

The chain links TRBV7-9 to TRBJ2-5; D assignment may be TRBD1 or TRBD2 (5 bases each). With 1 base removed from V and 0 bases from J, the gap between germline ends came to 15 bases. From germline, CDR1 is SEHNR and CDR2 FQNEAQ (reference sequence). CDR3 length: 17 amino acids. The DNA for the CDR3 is TGTGCCAGCAGCTTAGGCGAACGGACGGGACACCAAGAGACCCAGTACTTC. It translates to CASSLGERTGHQETQYF.

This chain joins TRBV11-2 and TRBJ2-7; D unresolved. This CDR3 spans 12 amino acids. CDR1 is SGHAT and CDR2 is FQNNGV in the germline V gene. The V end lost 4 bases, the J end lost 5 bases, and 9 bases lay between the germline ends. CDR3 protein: CASSSGRHEQYF. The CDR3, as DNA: TGTGCCAGCAGCTCCGGGCGACACGAGCAGTACTTC.

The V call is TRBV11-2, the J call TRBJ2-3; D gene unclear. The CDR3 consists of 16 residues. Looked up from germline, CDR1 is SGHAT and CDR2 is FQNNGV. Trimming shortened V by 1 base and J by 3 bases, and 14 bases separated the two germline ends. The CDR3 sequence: CASSLGWAGWTDTQYF. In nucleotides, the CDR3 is TGTGCCAGCAGCTTAGGATGGGCCGGGTGGACAGATACGCAGTATTTT.

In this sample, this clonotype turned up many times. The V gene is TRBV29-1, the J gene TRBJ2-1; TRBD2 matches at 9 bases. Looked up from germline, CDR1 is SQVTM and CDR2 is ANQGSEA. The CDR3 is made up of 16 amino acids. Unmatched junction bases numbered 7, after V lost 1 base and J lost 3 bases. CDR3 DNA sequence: TGCAGCGTTGAAGGAGGGGCGGGAGGGTTCTACAATGAGCAGTTCTTC. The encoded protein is CSVEGGAGGFYNEQFF.

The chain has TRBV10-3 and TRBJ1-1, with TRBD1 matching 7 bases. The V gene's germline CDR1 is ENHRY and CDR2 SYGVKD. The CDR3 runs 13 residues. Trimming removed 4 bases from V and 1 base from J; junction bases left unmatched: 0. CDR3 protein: CAISGQGNTEAFF. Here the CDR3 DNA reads TGTGCCATCAGTGGACAGGGGAACACTGAAGCTTTCTTT.

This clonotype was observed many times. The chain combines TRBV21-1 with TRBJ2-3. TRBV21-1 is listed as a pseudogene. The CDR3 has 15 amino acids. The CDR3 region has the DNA TGTGCCAGCAGCAAAGCACAGCCTAGCACAGATACGCAGTATTTT. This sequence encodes CASSKAQPSTDTQYF.

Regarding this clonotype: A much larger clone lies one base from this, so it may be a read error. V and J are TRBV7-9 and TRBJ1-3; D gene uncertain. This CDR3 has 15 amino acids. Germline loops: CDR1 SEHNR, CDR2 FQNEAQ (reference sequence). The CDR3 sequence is CASSLSGVDGNTIHF. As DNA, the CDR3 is TGTGCCAGCAGCCTAAGCGGGGTCGACGGAAACACCATACATTTT.

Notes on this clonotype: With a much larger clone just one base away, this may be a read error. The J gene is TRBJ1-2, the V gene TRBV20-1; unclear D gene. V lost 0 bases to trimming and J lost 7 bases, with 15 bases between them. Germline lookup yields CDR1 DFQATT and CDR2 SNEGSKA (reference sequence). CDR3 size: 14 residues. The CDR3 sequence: CSARDRRASCGYTF. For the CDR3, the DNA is TGCAGTGCTAGAGATCGCCGGGCAAGCTGTGGCTACACCTTC.

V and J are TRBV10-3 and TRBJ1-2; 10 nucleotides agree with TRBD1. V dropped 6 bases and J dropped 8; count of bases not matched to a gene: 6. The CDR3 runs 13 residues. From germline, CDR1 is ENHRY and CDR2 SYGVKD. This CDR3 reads CAIRKGQGEGYTF. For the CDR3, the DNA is TGTGCCATCAGGAAAGGACAGGGGGAGGGCTACACCTTC.

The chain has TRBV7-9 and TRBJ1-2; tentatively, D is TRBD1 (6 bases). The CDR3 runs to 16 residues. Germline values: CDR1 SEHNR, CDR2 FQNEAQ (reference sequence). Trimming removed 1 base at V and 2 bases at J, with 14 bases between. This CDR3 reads CASSLVAGVLNYGYTF. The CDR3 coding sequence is TGTGCCAGCAGCTTAGTGGCAGGGGTACTAAACTATGGCTACACCTTC.

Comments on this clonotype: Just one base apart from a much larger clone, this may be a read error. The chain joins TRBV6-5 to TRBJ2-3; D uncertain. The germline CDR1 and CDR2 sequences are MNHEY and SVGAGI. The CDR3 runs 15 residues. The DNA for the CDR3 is TGTGCCAGCACCGCGGATGGTGTTGCTCCAGATACGCTGTATTTT. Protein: CASTADGVAPDTLYF.

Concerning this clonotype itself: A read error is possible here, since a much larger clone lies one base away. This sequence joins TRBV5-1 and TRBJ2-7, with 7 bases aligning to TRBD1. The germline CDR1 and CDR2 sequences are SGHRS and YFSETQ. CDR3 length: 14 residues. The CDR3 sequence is CTSSQTGFSYEQYF. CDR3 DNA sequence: TGCACCAGCAGCCAGACAGGGTTTAGCTACGAGCAGTACTTC.

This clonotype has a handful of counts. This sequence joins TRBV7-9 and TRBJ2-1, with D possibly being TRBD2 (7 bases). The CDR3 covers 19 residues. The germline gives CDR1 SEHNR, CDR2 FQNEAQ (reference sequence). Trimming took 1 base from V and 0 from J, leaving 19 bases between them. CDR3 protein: CASSLGDGGQFGSYNEQFF. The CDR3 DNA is TGTGCCAGCAGCTTAGGGGACGGGGGGCAATTTGGCTCCTACAATGAGCAGTTCTTC.

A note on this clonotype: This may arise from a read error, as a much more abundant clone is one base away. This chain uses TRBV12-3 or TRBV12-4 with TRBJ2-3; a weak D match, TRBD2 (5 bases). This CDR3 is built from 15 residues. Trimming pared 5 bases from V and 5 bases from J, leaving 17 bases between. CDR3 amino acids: CASSVDGSVRDTQYF. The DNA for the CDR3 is TGTGCCAGCAGTGTCGATGGTAGCGTGAGAGATACGCAGTATTTT.

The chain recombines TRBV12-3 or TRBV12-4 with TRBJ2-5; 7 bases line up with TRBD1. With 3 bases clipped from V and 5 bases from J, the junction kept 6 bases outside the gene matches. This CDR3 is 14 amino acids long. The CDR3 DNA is TGTGCCAGCAGTTTGGTTACAGGGGCGGAGACCCAGTACTTC. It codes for CASSLVTGAETQYF.

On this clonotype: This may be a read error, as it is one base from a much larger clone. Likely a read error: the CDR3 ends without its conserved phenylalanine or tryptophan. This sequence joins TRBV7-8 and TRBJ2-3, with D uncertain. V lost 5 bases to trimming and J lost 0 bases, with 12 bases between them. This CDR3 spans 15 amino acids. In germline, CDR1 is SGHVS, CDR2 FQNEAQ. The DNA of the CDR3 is TGTGCCAGCAGCGTCAGTACAATTAGCACAGATACGCAGTATTCT. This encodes CASSVSTISTDTQYS.

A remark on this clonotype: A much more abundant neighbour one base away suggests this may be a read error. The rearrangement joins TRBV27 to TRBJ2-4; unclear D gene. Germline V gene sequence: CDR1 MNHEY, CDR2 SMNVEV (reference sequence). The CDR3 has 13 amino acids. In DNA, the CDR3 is TGTGCCAGCGGTTTTTCTGCGGAAAACATTCAGTACTTC. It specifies CASGFSAENIQYF.

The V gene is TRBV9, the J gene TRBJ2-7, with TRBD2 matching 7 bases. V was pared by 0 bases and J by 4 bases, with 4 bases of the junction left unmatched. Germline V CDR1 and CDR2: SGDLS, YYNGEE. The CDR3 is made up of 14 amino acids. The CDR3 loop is CASSVGVSGYEQYF. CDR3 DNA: TGTGCCAGCAGCGTAGGGGTTAGCGGGTACGAGCAGTACTTC.

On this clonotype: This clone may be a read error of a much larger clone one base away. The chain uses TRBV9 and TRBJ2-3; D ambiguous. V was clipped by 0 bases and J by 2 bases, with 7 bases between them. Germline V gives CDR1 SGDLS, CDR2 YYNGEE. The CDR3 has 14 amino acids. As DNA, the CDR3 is TGTGCCAGCAGCGTAGGTGGAACCACAGATACGCAGTATTTT. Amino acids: CASSVGGTTDTQYF.

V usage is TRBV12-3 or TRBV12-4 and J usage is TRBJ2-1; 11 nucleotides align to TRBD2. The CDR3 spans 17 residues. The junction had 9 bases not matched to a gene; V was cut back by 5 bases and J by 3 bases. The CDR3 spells CASSPLLAGAGYNEQFF. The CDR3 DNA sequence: TGTGCCAGCAGTCCCCTACTAGCGGGAGCGGGCTACAATGAGCAGTTCTTC.

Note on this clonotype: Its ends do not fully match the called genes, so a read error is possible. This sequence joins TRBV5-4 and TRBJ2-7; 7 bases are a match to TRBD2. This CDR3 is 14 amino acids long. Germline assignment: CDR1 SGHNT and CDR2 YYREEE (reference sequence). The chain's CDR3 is CASTGGSGSCERCF. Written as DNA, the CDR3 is TGTGCCAGCACCGGGGGGAGCGGCTCCTGCGAGCGGTGCTTC.

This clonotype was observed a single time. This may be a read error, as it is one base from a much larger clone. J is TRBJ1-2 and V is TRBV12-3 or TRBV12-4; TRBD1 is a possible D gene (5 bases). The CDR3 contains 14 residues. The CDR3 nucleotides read TGTACCAGCAGTCTAAGTGGGGGGTTAAATGACTACACCTTC. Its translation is CTSSLSGGLNDYTF.

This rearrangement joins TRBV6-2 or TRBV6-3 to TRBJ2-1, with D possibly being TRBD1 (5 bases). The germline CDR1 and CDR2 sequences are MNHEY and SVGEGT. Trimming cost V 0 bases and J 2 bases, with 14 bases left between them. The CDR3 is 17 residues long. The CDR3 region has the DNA TGTGCCAGCAGTTACTCCCCCCCAGGGTACCCCTACAATGAGCAGTTCTTC. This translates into CASSYSPPGYPYNEQFF.